This is a list of T cell receptor beta chains from one sample in a study of blood T cell repertoires in COVID-19. Sequencing used immunoSEQ multiplex PCR; TCRdb keeps in-frame clones, though not all of them. The repertoire holds a few hundred thousand clones, with 91% as singletons. What was sequenced was peripheral blood. The source of these receptors is a person aged 18 to 35 with COVID-19, enrolled during active disease. Both conserved end residues are part of each CDR3. Each record gives: J gene, V gene, clone size, D gene, CDR3 DNA, CDR3 protein. The D gene is left open where the match is weak. The listing skips clone size in some rows; elsewhere it reads once, few, many or a size class.

TRBJ2-7,TRBV27,-,TRBD1,TGTGCCAGCAGTTTATCGTCAGGGACAGGCTACGAGCAGTACTTC,CASSLSSGTGYEQYF
TRBJ2-3,TRBV24-1,-,-,TGTGCCACCAGTGATTTCGGCGGGACGATAGATACGCAGTATTTT,CATSDFGGTIDTQYF
TRBJ2-5,TRBV25-1,-,TRBD2,TGTGCCAGCAGTGAAGGGAGGATAGCGGGAGTAGAGACCCAGTACTTC,CASSEGRIAGVETQYF
TRBJ1-2,TRBV30,once,-,TGTGCCTGGAGGGCATCGGGTGGCTACACCTTC,CAWRASGGYTF
TRBJ1-1,TRBV19,-,-,TGTGCCAGTAACCCTGGGGGGGTCACTGAAGCTTTCTTT,CASNPGGVTEAFF
TRBJ1-4,TRBV6-4,-,TRBD1,TGTGCCAGCACCCCAGGACAGGGGAATGAAAAACTGTTTTTT,CASTPGQGNEKLFF
TRBJ2-3,TRBV6-6,-,TRBD1,TGTGCCAGCAGTTACCAACAGACAGGGACAGATACGCAGTATTTT,CASSYQQTGTDTQYF
TRBJ1-1,TRBV19,-,TRBD1,TGTGCCAGTAGTATAAGACAGGGTGGACCCACTGAAGCTTTCTTT,CASSIRQGGPTEAFF
TRBJ2-2,TRBV19,-,-,TGTGCCAGTAGTATTCGTCTCCCCGGGGAGCTGTTTTTT,CASSIRLPGELFF
TRBJ1-5,TRBV3-1/TRBV3-2,-,-,TGTGCCAGCAGCCAAGCCGGGATTGACCAGCCCCAGCATTTT,CASSQAGIDQPQHF
TRBJ2-1,TRBV27,-,-,TGTGCCAGCAGCCACTCGGGTCCCAATGAGCAGTTCTTC,CASSHSGPNEQFF
TRBJ1-1,TRBV6-5,-,TRBD1,TGTGCCAGCAGGACCGGGACAGGTCGATTTGAAGCTTTCTTT,CASRTGTGRFEAFF
TRBJ2-1,TRBV2,-,TRBD2,TGTGCCTCGGGACTAGCGGGAAACAATGAGCAGTTCTTC,CASGLAGNNEQFF